These T cell receptor beta chains were read from a single sample in a study of long-term antiretroviral therapy in people with HIV. Only in-frame clones appear in the TCRdb table, and some are missing; sequencing was by immunoSEQ multiplex PCR. The sample holds 20,000 to 25,000 clones; 70% to 80% are singletons and the top ten take 12%. This material consisted of unsorted PBMCs, taken around 1.8 years before starting antiretroviral therapy. The receptor set was obtained from a woman in her thirties or forties with HIV. Both conserved end residues are trimmed from each CDR3. D genes are given only for firm matches.

TRBV4-1	16	TRBJ2-2	TRBD2	ASSPRTSGGLGAGELF
TRBV5-1	12	TRBJ2-7	TRBD2	ASSLYGGAYEQY
TRBV5-1	13	TRBJ2-3	-	ASSLDPGSTDTQY
TRBV10-3	11	TRBJ1-1	TRBD1	AIRQGSVTEAF
TRBV10-1	12	TRBJ2-7	TRBD1	ASSHGQGGYEQY
TRBV7-2	13	TRBJ2-7	TRBD2	ASSFLAGSSYEQY
TRBV5-4	11	TRBJ1-4	TRBD1	ASRGRGDEKLF
TRBV4-3	12	TRBJ1-6	-	ASSRRGSNSPLH
TRBV11-3	14	TRBJ2-3	-	ASSLGRAGSTDTQY
TRBV11-2	12	TRBJ1-4	-	ASSRHTTNEKLF
TRBV5-1	13	TRBJ1-4	TRBD1	ASSLGDREGEKLF
TRBV2	13	TRBJ2-2	-	ASSEDPGSTGELF
TRBV5-6	11	TRBJ1-1	-	ASSSSLNTEAF
TRBV5-4	13	TRBJ2-7	-	ASSPGTPEIYEQY
TRBV30	9	TRBJ2-7	-	AWTGRFEQY
TRBV5-4	13	TRBJ2-3	-	ASSLRGFRGDTQY
TRBV9	11	TRBJ2-1	TRBD2	ASSGGTSGEQF
TRBV7-9	9	TRBJ2-1	-	ASSLRGEQF
TRBV5-5	13	TRBJ1-2	TRBD1	ASSLGGQGALGYT
TRBV6-6	10	TRBJ2-7	-	ASSYPGGEQY
TRBV7-8	15	TRBJ1-6	-	ASSLRGEESYNSPLH
TRBV15	15	TRBJ2-1	TRBD2	ATSRSSGLAGANEQF
TRBV7-9	15	TRBJ2-3	TRBD2	ASSLQGASGGRDTQY
TRBV5-7	12	TRBJ2-7	-	ASTHRSLTYEQY
TRBV25-1	11	TRBJ2-7	-	ASSEPDLYEQY
TRBV7-9	10	TRBJ2-3	-	ASSLGRDTQY